This T cell receptor (beta chain) originates from a study of shared clonotypes between healthy human individuals. Study as a whole: Serving as donors were two women and a few men, whose ages spanned 18 to 49.

The CDR3 length is 16 residues. Germline assignment: CDR1 SGDLS and CDR2 YYNGEE. Trimming left V 0 bases short and J 1 base short, with 11 bases between. As for this clone: Its specificity is not known.

Using approximately 200 ng DNA, around 30,000 T cell genomes, the sorted-subset replicate PCRs were run. The method was immunoSEQ multiplex PCR; TCRdb's version includes in-frame clones alone and lacks a portion of them. The sample has roughly 530,000 clones, about 96% seen once; the top ten hold roughly 0.06%. Study-wide findings and caveats: Four donors held around 5% of naive CD4 clonotypes in common.

The material sequenced was naive CD4+ T cells sorted from blood. As to subset: CD45RA+ positively selected. J is TRBJ2-1 and V is TRBV9, with a tentative D call TRBD1 (5 bases). This TCR came from a woman aged 25 to 39 in good health. The CDR3 DNA sequence: TGTGCCAGCAGCGTAGCAGGGCTCTTGTCCTACAATGAGCAGTTCTTC. Its translation is CASSVAGLLSYNEQFF. The complete variable domain, with remaining parts taken from reference TRBV9 and TRBJ2-1, reads DSGVTQTPKHLITATGQRVTLRCSPRSGDLSVYWYQQSLDQGLQFLIQYYNGEERAKGNILERFSAQQFPDLHSELNLSSLELGDSALYFCASSVAGLLSYNEQFFGPGTRLTVL.